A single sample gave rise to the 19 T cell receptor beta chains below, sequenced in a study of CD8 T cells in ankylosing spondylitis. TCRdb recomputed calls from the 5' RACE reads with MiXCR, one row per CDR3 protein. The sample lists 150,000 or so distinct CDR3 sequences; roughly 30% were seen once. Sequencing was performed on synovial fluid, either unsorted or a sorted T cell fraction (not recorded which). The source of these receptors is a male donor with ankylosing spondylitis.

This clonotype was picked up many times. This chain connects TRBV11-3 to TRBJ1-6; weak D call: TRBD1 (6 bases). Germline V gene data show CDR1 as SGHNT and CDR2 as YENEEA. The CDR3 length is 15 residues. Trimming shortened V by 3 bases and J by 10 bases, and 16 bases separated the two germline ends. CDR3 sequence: CASSLTGAGGSPLHF. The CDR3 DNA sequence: TGTGCCAGCAGCTTGACAGGCGCTGGAGGATCACCCCTCCACTTT.

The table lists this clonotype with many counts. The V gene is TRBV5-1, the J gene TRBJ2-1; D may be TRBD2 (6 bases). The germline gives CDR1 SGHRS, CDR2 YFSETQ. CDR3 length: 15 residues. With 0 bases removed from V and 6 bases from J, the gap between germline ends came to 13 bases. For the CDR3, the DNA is TGCGCCAGCAGCTTGGGCGGGACGGTGGGCAATGAGCAGTTCTTC. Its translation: CASSLGGTVGNEQFF.

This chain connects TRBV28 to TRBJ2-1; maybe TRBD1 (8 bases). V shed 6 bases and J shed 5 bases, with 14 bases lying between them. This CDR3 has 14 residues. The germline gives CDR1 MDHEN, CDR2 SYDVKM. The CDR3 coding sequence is TGTGCCAGCAGCAGGGGGCGGGAGCACAATGAGCAGTTCTTC. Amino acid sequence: CASSRGREHNEQFF.

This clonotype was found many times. In DNA form, the CDR3 reads TGTGCCAGCAGTTTAAGGGCACGCGGAACAGGGATTCAAGAGACCCAGTACTTC. Translation: CASSLRARGTGIQETQYF. The chain is built from TRBV27 and TRBJ2-5, with D perhaps TRBD1 (6 bases). Trimming removed 2 bases at V and 2 bases at J, with 21 bases between. This CDR3 comprises 18 residues. Germline V gives CDR1 MNHEY, CDR2 SMNVEV (reference sequence).

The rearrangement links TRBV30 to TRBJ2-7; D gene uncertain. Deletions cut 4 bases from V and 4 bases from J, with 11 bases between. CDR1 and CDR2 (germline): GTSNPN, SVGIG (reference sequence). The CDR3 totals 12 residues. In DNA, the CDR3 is TGTGCCTGGACCAAATTAGGGTACGAGCAGTACTTC. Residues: CAWTKLGYEQYF. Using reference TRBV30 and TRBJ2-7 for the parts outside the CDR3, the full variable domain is SQTIHQWPATLVQPVGSPLSLECTVEGTSNPNLYWYRQAAGRGLQLLFYSVGIGQISSEVPQNLSASRPQDRQFILSSKKLLLSDSGFYLCAWTKLGYEQYFGPGTRLTVT.

For the CDR3, the DNA is TGTGCCAGCAGTAATGGACAGGGGGGGATCGTTACCCAGTACTTC. Translation: CASSNGQGGIVTQYF. This chain joins TRBV12-3 or TRBV12-4 and TRBJ2-5; 10 nucleotides align to TRBD1. V lost 5 bases, J lost 8 bases, and 11 bases stayed unmatched. CDR3 size: 15 residues.

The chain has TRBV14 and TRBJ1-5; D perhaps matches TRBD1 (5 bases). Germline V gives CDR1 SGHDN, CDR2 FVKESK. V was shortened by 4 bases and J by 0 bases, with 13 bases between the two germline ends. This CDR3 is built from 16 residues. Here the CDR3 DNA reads TGTGCCAGCAGCCTACTGGGACCGAGTAGCAATCAGCCCCAGCATTTT. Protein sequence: CASSLLGPSSNQPQHF.

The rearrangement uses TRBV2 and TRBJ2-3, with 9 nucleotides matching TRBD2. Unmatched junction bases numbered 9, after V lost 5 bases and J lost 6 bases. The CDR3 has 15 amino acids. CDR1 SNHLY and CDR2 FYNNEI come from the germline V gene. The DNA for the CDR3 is TGTGCCAGCAGTCTCCTAGCGGGGAGTTATGATACGCAGTATTTT. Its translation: CASSLLAGSYDTQYF.

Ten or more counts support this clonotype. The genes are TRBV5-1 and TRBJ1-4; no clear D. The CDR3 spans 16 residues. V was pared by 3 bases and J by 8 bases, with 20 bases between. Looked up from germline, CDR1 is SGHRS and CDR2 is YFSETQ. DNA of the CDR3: TGCGCCAGCAGCTCTGACGACCGCGGGTATGAAGAAAAACTGTTTTTT. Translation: CASSSDDRGYEEKLFF.

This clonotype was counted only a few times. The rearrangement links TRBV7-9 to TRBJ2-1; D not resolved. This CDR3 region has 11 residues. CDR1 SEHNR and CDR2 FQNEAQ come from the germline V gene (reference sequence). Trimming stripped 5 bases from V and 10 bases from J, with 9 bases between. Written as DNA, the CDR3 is TGTGCCAGCAGCGATAAAAAGGAGCAGTTCTTC. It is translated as CASSDKKEQFF.

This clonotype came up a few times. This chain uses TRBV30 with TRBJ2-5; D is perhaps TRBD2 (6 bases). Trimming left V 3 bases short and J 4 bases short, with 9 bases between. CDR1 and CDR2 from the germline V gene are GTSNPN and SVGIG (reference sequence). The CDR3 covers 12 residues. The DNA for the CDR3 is TGTGCCTGGAGCCTGGGGGGAGAGACCCAGTACTTC. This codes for CAWSLGGETQYF.

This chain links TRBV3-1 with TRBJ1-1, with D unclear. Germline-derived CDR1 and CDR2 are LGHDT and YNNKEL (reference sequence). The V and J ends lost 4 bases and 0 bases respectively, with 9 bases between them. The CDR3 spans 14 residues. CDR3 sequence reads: CASSLAQLNTEAFF. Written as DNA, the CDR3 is TGTGCCAGCAGCCTAGCGCAATTGAACACTGAAGCTTTCTTT. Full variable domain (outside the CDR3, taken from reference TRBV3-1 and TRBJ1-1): DTAVSQTPKYLVTQMGNDKSIKCEQNLGHDTMYWYKQDSKKFLKIMFSYNNKELIINETVPNRFSPKSPDKAHLNLHINSLELGDSAVYFCASSLAQLNTEAFFGQGTRLTVV.

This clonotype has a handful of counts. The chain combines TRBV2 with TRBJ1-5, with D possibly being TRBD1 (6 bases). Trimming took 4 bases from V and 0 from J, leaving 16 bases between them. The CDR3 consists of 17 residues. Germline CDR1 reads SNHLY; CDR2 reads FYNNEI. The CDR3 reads CASSALGGPYSNQPQHF. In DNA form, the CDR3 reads TGTGCCAGCAGTGCCCTTGGGGGCCCTTATAGCAATCAGCCCCAGCATTTT.

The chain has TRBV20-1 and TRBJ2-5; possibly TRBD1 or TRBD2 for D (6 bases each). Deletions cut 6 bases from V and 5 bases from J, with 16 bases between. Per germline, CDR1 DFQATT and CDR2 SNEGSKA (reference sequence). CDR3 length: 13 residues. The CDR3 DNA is TGCAGTGCGTCACAGGGAGGAAGGGAGACCCAGTACTTC. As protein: CSASQGGRETQYF.

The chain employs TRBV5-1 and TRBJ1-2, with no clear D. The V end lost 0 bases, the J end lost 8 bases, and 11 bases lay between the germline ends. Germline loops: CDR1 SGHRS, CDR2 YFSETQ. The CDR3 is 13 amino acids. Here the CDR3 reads CASSLVPQGGYTF. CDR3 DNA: TGCGCCAGCAGCTTGGTCCCACAAGGAGGCTACACCTTC.

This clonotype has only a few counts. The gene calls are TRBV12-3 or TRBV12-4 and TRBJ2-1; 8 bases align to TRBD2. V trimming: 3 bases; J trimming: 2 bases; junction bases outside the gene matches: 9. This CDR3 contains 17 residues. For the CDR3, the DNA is TGTGCCAGCAGTTTGAGTTACGGGGGGGCCGCCTACAATGAGCAGTTCTTC. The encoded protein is CASSLSYGGAAYNEQFF.

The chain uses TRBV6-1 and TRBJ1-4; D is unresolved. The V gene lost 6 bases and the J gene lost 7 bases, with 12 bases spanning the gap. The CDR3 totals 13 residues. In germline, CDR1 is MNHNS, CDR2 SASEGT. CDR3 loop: CASSAGVGEKLFF. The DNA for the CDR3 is TGTGCCAGCAGCGCGGGAGTAGGTGAAAAACTGTTTTTT.

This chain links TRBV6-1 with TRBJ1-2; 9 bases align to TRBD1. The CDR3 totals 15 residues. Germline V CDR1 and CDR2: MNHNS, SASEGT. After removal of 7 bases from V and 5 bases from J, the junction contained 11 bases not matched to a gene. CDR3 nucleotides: TGTGCCAGCACCCCGGACAGGGGAGTAACATATGGCTACACCTTC. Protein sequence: CASTPDRGVTYGYTF.

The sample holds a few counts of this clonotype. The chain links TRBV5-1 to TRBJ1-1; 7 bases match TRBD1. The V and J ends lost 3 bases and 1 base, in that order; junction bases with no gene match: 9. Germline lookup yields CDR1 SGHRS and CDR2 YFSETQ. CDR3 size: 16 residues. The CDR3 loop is CASSSNTGASNTEAFF. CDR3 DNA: TGCGCCAGCAGCTCTAATACAGGGGCTTCGAACACTGAAGCTTTCTTT.